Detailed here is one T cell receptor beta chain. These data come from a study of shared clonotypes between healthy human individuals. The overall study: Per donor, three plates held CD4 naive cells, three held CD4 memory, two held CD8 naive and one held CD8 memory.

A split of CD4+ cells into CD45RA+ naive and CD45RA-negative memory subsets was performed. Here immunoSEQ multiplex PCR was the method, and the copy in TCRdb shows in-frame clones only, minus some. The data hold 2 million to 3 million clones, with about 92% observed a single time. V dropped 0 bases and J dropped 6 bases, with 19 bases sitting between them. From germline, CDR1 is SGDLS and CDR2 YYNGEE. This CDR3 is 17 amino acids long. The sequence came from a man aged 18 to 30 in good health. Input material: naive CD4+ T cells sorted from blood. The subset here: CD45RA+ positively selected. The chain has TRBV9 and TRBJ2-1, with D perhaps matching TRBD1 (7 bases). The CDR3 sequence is CASSVAGGGPGFNEQFF. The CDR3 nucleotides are TGTGCCAGCAGCGTAGCAGGGGGAGGCCCTGGGTTCAATGAGCAGTTCTTC.